The rows below give T cell receptor beta chains drawn from one sample of a study of Graves' ophthalmopathy and Graves' hyperthyroidism. TCRdb re-called the multiplex PCR reads with MiXCR, one entry per CDR3 protein. The table lists 400,000 to 500,000 distinct CDR3 sequences, around 20% of them singletons. Sequenced material: peripheral blood. Receptor source: a woman in her late teens or twenties with stable Graves' hyperthyroidism. CDR3s include the opening cysteine and the closing phenylalanine or tryptophan. A D gene is named only where the DNA matches it firmly. Not all rows give a size; the values are once, few, many and, for expanded clones, a class.

TRBJ1-1 | . | many | TRBV6-6 | 20 | TGTGCCAGCAGTTCGACCCGGGGCTTCGGTCGTTCGCGGATGAACACTGAAGCTTTCTTT | CASSSTRGFGRSRMNTEAFF
TRBJ1-2 | TRBD1 | many | TRBV10-1 | 14 | TGCGCCAGCAGCAGGGACAGGGGGTCGGATGGCTACACCTTC | CASSRDRGSDGYTF
TRBJ2-7 | . | . | TRBV12-3/TRBV12-4 | 14 | TGTGCCAGCCTCGGAACCTCTCATCTCGGGGAGCAGTACTTC | CASLGTSHLGEQYF
TRBJ1-1 | . | . | TRBV7-2 | 12 | TGTGCCAGCAGCTCAAATTCAGAGGAAGCTTTCTTT | CASSSNSEEAFF
TRBJ2-2 | . | many | TRBV25-1 | 22 | TGTGCCAGCAGTGTCGGCTGGGGACAGGGGATTACTAGCGGGGAGAACACCGGGGAGCTGTTTTTT | CASSVGWGQGITSGENTGELFF
TRBJ2-7 | . | few | TRBV30 | 13 | TGTGCCTGGAGTGTAATCCTTCTGGGGGAGCAGTACTTC | CAWSVILLGEQYF
TRBJ1-2 | TRBD1 | once | TRBV4-1 | 14 | TGCGCCAGCAGCACGTCACAGGGGAACTATGGCTACACCTTC | CASSTSQGNYGYTF
TRBJ2-7 | . | . | TRBV12-3/TRBV12-4 | 14 | TGTGCCAGCAGTTTAAGGCTAGTTTTCTACGAGCAGTACTTC | CASSLRLVFYEQYF
TRBJ2-7 | . | few | TRBV13 | 12 | TGTGCCAGCAGCCCCGGGTTAGCGGAGCAGTACTTC | CASSPGLAEQYF
TRBJ1-1 | . | many | TRBV7-2 | 12 | TGTGCCAGCAGTCTTAATACGCCGGCAGCTTTCTTT | CASSLNTPAAFF
TRBJ1-2 | TRBD1 | . | TRBV7-2 | 15 | TGTGCCAGCAGCCATATGGGACAGGGAGACTATGGCTACACCTTC | CASSHMGQGDYGYTF
TRBJ1-5 | . | many | TRBV30 | 13 | TGTGCCTGGAGTTTCAATAGCAATCAGCCCCAGCATTTT | CAWSFNSNQPQHF
TRBJ1-2 | . | . | TRBV6-1 | 12 | TGTGCCAGCCGCAGGCCCAACTATGGCTACACCTTC | CASRRPNYGYTF
TRBJ1-2 | . | many | TRBV4-3 | 14 | TGCGCCAGCAGCCAAGACGGATACTCCTATGGCTACACCTTC | CASSQDGYSYGYTF
TRBJ1-1 | . | many | TRBV2 | 14 | TGTGCCAGCAGACTGGGGACAACTAACACTGAAGCTTTCTTT | CASRLGTTNTEAFF
TRBJ2-5 | TRBD2 | many | TRBV20-1 | 20 | TGCAGTGCTAACGGACTAGTTTCGCGCAGGCGGAGTGGGGCGCAAGAGACCCAGTACTTC | CSANGLVSRRRSGAQETQYF
TRBJ2-7 | . | many | TRBV20-1 | 14 | TGCAGTGCCGTCCAACGGGGAAATTGGGGCGAGCAGTACTTC | CSAVQRGNWGEQYF
TRBJ1-5 | TRBD1 | . | TRBV6-1 | 16 | TGTGCCAGCAGTGCGTACAGGGGGGGTGGCAATCAGCCCCAGCATTTT | CASSAYRGGGNQPQHF
TRBJ1-1 | . | many | TRBV19 | 15 | TGTGCCAGTAGTAGGCCGGGTGGGATTAACACTGAAGCTTTCTTT | CASSRPGGINTEAFF
TRBJ1-1 | . | few | TRBV20-1 | 14 | TGCAGTGCTAGATTCCGGGGGGCCAACACTGAAGCTTTCTTT | CSARFRGANTEAFF
TRBJ2-7 | . | many | TRBV2 | 15 | TGTGCCAGCAGACACGCCGGGCCCAACCGCTACGAGCAGTACTTC | CASRHAGPNRYEQYF
TRBJ2-7 | TRBD2 | many | TRBV13 | 17 | TGTGCCAGCAGCTTAGGCCCAGGACTAGCGGGAGGGAAAGAGCAGTACTTC | CASSLGPGLAGGKEQYF
TRBJ1-2 | TRBD1 | many | TRBV27 | 14 | TGTGCCAGCAGTCGGGACAGCCTTAACTATGGCTACACCTTC | CASSRDSLNYGYTF
TRBJ2-6 | . | many | TRBV5-1 | 16 | TGCGCCAGCAGCTTTCTGGGGCGCGCTGGGGCCAACGTCCTGACTTTC | CASSFLGRAGANVLTF
TRBJ1-5 | . | many | TRBV18 | 13 | TGTGCCAGCTCCAAGGAGGGGAATCAGCCCCAGCATTTT | CASSKEGNQPQHF
TRBJ2-5 | . | . | TRBV5-1 | 15 | TGCGCCAGCAGCTCCCCTGGATCGGCTGGGGAGACCCAGTACTTC | CASSSPGSAGETQYF
TRBJ2-7 | TRBD2 | many | TRBV6-2/TRBV6-3 | 15 | TGTGCCAGCAGTTACTCGGAGGGACTAGCCTACGAGCAGTACTTC | CASSYSEGLAYEQYF
TRBJ1-2 | . | . | TRBV6-1 | 13 | TGTGCCAGCACTGCAGGGGTCAACTATGGCTACACCTTC | CASTAGVNYGYTF
TRBJ2-2 | TRBD2 | many | TRBV27 | 16 | TGTGCCAGCACAAGACTAGCGGGAGGGAAAGCCGGGGAGCTGTTTTTT | CASTRLAGGKAGELFF
TRBJ1-6 | TRBD1 | many | TRBV20-1 | 17 | TGCAGTGCTAGAGCGAGGGGACAGTTTGATCGTAATTCACCCCTCCACTTT | CSARARGQFDRNSPLHF
TRBJ2-5 | . | many | TRBV11-2 | 15 | TGTGCCAGCAGCTTAGATCTGGGACGGAAAGAGACCCAGTACTTC | CASSLDLGRKETQYF
TRBJ1-2 | . | many | TRBV20-1 | 13 | TGCAGTGCTAGAGCGGGGGACCCCTATGGCTACACCTTC | CSARAGDPYGYTF
TRBJ2-7 | . | many | TRBV25-1 | 14 | TGTGCCAGCAGTGGGAGGGACAGCCGCTACGAGCAGTACTTC | CASSGRDSRYEQYF
TRBJ2-7 | . | many | TRBV27 | 14 | TGTGCCAGCAGTACCCGGGATAGGTTCAACGAGCAGTACTTC | CASSTRDRFNEQYF
TRBJ2-7 | TRBD1 | many | TRBV30 | 15 | TGTGCCTGGAGTTCCAGGGGGCGCGGGGACTACGAGCAGTACTTC | CAWSSRGRGDYEQYF
TRBJ2-7 | . | few | TRBV11-2 | 15 | TGTGCCAGCAGCTTATTCTTAGAATCGACCTACGAGCAGTACTTC | CASSLFLESTYEQYF
TRBJ1-5 | . | . | TRBV20-1 | 13 | TGCAGTGCTAGAGATATGGAGAATCAGCCCCAGCATTTT | CSARDMENQPQHF
TRBJ2-5 | . | . | TRBV7-3 | 15 | TGTGCCAGCAGCCCACAAGCCGGGGGCCAAGAGACCCAGTACTTC | CASSPQAGGQETQYF
TRBJ2-7 | TRBD1 | many | TRBV5-1 | 15 | TGCGCCAGCAGCTTGGTCGGGACAGGGGGTTACGAGCAGTACTTC | CASSLVGTGGYEQYF
TRBJ2-5 | TRBD2 | few | TRBV25-1 | 15 | TGTGCCAGCAGTGAATCAAGGACTAGCGTACAGACCCAGTACTTC | CASSESRTSVQTQYF
TRBJ1-1 | TRBD1 | many | TRBV6-2/TRBV6-3 | 15 | TGTGCCAGCAGTTACGTCTCAGGGGGGGGCACTGAAGCTTTCTTT | CASSYVSGGGTEAFF
TRBJ2-7 | . | many | TRBV13 | 14 | TGTGCCAGCAGTTACCCAGGCAGGTCCTACGAGCAGTACTTC | CASSYPGRSYEQYF
TRBJ1-2 | TRBD1 | many | TRBV28 | 15 | TGTGCGACCATACTGACAGGGGGCGTGAGCTATGGCTACACCTTC | CATILTGGVSYGYTF
TRBJ1-5 | . | many | TRBV7-2 | 15 | TGTGCCAGCAGCCAGTGGGCAGGGGGCAATCAGCCCCAGCATTTT | CASSQWAGGNQPQHF